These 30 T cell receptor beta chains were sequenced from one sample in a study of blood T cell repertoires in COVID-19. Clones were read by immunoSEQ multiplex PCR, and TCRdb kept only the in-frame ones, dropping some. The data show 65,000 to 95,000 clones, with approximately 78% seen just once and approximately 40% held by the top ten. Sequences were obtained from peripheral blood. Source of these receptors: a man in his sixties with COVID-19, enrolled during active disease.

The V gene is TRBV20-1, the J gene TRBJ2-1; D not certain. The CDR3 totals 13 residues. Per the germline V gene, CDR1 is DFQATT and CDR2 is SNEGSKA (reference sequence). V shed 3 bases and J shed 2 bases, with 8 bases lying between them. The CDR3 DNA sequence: TGCAGTGCTAGTTTTAGAACCTACAATGAGCAGTTCTTC. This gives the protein CSASFRTYNEQFF.

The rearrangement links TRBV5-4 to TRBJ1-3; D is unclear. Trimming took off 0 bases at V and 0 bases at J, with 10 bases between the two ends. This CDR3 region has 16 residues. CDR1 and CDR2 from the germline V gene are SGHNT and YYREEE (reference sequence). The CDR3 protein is CASSLDSVSSGNTIYF. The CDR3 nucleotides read TGTGCCAGCAGCTTGGACAGTGTTAGCTCTGGAAACACCATATATTTT.

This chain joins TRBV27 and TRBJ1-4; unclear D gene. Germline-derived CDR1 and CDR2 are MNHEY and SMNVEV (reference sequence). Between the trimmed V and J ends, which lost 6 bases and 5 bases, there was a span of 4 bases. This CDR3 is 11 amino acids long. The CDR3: CASRENEKLFF. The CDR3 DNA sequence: TGTGCCAGCAGAGAGAATGAAAAACTGTTTTTT.

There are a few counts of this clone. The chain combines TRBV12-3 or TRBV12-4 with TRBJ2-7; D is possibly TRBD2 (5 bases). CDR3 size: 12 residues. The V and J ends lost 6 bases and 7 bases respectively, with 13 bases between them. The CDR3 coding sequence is TGTGCCAGCAGCCTACGGACGGGGGAGCAGTACTTC. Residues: CASSLRTGEQYF.

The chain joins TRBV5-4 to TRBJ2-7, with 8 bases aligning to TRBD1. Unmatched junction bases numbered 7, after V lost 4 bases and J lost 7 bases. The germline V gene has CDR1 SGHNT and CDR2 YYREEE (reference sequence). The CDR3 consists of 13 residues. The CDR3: CASSPRTGYEQYF. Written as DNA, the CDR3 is TGTGCCAGCAGCCCAAGGACAGGGTATGAGCAGTACTTC.

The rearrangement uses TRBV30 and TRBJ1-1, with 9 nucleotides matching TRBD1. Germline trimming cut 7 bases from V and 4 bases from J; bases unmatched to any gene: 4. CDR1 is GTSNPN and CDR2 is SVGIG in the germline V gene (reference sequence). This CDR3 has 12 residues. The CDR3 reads CAFTGGGTEAFF. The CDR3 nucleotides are TGTGCCTTCACAGGGGGCGGCACTGAAGCTTTCTTT.

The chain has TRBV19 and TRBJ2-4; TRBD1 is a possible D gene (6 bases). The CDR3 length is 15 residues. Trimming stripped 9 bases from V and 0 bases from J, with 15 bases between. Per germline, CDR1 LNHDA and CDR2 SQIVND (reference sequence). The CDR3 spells CASGTGNLAKNIQYF. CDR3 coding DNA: TGTGCCAGCGGAACAGGGAATCTAGCCAAAAACATTCAGTACTTC.

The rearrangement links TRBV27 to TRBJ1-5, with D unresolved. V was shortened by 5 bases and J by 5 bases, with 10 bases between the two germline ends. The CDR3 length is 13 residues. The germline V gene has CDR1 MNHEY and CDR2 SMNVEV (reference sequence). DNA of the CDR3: TGTGCCAGCAGTCTCTATCCCGATCAGCCCCAGCATTTT. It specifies CASSLYPDQPQHF.

The CDR3 is CASSTPGTGSTEAFF. In nucleotides, the CDR3 is TGTGCCAGTAGTACCCCCGGAACAGGGAGCACTGAAGCTTTCTTT. This sequence joins TRBV19 and TRBJ1-1, with D possibly TRBD1 on 6 matching bases. The V gene lost 4 bases and the J gene lost 4 bases, with 16 bases spanning the gap. There are 15 residues in the CDR3. Germline lookup yields CDR1 LNHDA and CDR2 SQIVND (reference sequence).

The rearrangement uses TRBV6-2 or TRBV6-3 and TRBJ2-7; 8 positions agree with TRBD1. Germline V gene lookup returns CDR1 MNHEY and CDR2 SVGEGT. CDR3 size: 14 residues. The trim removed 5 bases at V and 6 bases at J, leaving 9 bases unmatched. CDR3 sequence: CASSLQGALSEQYF. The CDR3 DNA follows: TGTGCCAGCAGTCTCCAGGGGGCTTTGTCCGAGCAGTACTTC.

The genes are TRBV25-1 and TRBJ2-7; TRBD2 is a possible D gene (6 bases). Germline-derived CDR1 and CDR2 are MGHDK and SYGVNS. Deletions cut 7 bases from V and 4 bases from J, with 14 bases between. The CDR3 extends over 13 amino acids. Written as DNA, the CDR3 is TGTGCCAGCACCTCGGGACTTCAGTACGAGCAGTACTTC. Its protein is CASTSGLQYEQYF.

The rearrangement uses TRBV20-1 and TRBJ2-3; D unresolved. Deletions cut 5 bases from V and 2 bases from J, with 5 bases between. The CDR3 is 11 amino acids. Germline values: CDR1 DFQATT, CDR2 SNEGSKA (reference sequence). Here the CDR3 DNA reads TGCAGTGCTGGCCTCACAGATACGCAGTATTTT. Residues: CSAGLTDTQYF.

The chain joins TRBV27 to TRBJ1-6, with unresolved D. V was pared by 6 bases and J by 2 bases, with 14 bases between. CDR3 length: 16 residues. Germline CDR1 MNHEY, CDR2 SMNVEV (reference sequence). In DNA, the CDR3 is TGTGCCAGCAGCCCCTCGGGGAGAGCCTATAATTCACCCCTCCACTTT. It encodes CASSPSGRAYNSPLHF.

The CDR3 here is CASQLTGYTGELFF. Written as DNA, the CDR3 is TGTGCCAGTCAACTTACAGGGTACACCGGGGAGCTGTTTTTT. This chain links TRBV6-5 with TRBJ2-2, with a possible D match to TRBD1 (6 bases). Between the trimmed V and J ends, which lost 9 bases and 3 bases, there was a span of 14 bases. CDR1 and CDR2 from the germline V gene are MNHEY and SVGAGI. The CDR3 runs 14 residues.

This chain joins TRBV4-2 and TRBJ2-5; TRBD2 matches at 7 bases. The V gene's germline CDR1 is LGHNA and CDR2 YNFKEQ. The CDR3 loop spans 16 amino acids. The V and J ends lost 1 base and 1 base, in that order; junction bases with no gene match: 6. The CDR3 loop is CASSQGDGGTQETQYF. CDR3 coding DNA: TGTGCCAGCAGCCAAGGAGACGGGGGGACCCAAGAGACCCAGTACTTC.

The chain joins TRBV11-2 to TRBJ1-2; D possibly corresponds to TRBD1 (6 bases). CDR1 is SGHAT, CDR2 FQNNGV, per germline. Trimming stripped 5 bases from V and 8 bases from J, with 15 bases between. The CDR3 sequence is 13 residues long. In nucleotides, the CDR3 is TGTGCCAGCAGCCCAGATCGGCAGGGGGGCTACACCTTC. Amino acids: CASSPDRQGGYTF. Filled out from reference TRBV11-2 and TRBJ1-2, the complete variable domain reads EAGVAQSPRYKIIEKRQSVAFWCNPISGHATLYWYQQILGQGPKLLIQFQNNGVVDDSQLPKDRFSAERLKGVDSTLKIQPAKLEDSAVYLCASSPDRQGGYTFGSGTRLTVV.

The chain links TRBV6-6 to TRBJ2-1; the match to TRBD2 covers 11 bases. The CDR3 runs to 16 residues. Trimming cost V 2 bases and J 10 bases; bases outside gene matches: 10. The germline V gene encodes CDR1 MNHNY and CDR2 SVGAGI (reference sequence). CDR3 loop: CASSYTGTSGSDEQFF. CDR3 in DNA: TGTGCCAGCAGTTACACCGGGACTAGCGGCAGTGACGAGCAGTTCTTC.

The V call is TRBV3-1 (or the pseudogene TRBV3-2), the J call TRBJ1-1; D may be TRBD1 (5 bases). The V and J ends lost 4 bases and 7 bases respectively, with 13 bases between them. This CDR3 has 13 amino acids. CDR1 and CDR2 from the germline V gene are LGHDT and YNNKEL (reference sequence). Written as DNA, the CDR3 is TGTGCCAGCAGCCCCCGGGGGGGTCATGAAGCTTTCTTT. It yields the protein CASSPRGGHEAFF.

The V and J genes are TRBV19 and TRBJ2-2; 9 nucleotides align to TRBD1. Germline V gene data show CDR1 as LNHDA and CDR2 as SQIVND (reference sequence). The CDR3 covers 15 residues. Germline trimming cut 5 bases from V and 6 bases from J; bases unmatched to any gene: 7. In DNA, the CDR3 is TGTGCCAGTAGTTCAGGACAGGGGAAAGCCGGGGAGCTGTTTTTT. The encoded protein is CASSSGQGKAGELFF.

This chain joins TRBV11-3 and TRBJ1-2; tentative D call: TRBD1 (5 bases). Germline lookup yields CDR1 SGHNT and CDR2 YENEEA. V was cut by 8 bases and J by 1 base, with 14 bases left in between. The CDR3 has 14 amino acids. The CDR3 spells CASGENRLNYGYTF. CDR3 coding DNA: TGTGCCAGCGGGGAAAACAGGCTTAACTATGGCTACACCTTC.

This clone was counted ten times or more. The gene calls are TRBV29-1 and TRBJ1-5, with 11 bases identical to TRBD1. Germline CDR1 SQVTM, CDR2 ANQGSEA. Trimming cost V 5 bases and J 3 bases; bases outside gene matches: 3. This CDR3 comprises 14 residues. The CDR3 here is CSVRTGGINQPQHF. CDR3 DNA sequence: TGCAGCGTTCGGACAGGGGGCATCAATCAGCCCCAGCATTTT.

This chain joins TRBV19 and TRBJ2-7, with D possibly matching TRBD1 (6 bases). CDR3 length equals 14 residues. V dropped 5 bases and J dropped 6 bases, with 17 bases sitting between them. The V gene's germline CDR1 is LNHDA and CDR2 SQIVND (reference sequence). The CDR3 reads CASSPRGGRGEQYF. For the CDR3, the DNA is TGTGCCAGTAGTCCCCGTGGGGGCAGGGGCGAGCAGTACTTC.

Written as DNA, the CDR3 is TGCGCCAGCAGTGGGGAGGCCGTCAGCCCTTCCCTTACCGGGGAGCTGTTTTTT. Protein product: CASSGEAVSPSLTGELFF. V is TRBV5-1 and J is TRBJ2-2, with a possible D match to TRBD2 (6 bases). The CDR3 sequence is 18 residues long. The V and J ends lost 5 bases and 5 bases respectively, with 25 bases between them. Germline V gene sequence: CDR1 SGHRS, CDR2 YFSETQ.

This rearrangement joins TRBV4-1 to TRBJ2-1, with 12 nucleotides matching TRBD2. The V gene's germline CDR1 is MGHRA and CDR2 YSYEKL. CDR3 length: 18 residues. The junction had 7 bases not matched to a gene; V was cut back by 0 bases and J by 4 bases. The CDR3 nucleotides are TGCGCCAGCAGCCAAGATCCCACTAGCGGGGGGCGATACAATGAGCAGTTCTTC. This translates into CASSQDPTSGGRYNEQFF.

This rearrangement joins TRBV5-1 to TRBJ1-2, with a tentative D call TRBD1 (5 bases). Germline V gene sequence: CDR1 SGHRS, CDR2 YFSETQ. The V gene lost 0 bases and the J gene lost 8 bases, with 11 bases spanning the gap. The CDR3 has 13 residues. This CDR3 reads CASSLGQGQGYTF. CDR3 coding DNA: TGCGCCAGCAGCTTGGGGCAGGGCCAAGGCTACACCTTC. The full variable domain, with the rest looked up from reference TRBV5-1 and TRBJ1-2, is KAGVTQTPRYLIKTRGQQVTLSCSPISGHRSVSWYQQTPGQGLQFLFEYFSETQRNKGNFPGRFSGRQFSNSRSEMNVSTLELGDSALYLCASSLGQGQGYTFGSGTRLTVV.

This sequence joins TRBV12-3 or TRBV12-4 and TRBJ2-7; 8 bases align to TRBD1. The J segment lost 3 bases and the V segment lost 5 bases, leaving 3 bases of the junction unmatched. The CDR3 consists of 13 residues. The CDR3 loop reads CASSRGTGYEQYF. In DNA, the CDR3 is TGTGCCAGCAGTAGAGGGACAGGCTACGAGCAGTACTTC.

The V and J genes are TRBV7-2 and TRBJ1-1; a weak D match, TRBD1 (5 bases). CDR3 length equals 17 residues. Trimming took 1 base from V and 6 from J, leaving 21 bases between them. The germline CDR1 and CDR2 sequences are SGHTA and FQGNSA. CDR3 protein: CASSLGRGGRGVPEAFF. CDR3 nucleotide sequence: TGTGCCAGCAGCTTAGGGAGGGGAGGCCGGGGGGTCCCTGAAGCTTTCTTT.

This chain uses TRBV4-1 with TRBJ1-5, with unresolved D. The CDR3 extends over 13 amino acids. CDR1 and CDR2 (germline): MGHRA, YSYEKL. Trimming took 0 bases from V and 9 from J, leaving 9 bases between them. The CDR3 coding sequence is TGCGCCAGCAGCCAAGATCTTATCGTGCCCCAGCATTTT. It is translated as CASSQDLIVPQHF.

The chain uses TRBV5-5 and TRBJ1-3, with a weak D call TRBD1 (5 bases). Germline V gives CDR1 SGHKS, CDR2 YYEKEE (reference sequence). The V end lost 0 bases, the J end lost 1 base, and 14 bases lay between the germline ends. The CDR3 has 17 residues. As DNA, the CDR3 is TGTGCCAGCAGCTTGGGGCGGAGTCCAGGGTCTGGAAACACCATATATTTT. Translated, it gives CASSLGRSPGSGNTIYF.

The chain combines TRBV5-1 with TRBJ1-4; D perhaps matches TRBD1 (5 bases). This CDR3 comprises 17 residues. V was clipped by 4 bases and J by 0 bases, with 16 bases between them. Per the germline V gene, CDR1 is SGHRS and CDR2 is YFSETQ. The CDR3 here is CASSRSSGQATNEKLFF. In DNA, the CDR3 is TGCGCCAGCAGCCGCAGCTCCGGACAAGCAACTAATGAAAAACTGTTTTTT.